Listed here is a single TCR beta chain. Its matching antigen is unknown. The CDR3 is 15 residues long. The V and J ends lost 3 bases and 2 bases, in that order; junction bases with no gene match: 7. Germline CDR1 GTSNPN, CDR2 SVGIG (reference sequence). Method: immunoSEQ multiplex PCR; TCRdb's copy keeps in-frame clones and lacks some. The sample consists of 130,000 or so clones, less than 95% of them appearing once. These data come from a study of T cell responses to AZD1222 COVID-19 vaccine. For the study at large: Investigators merged groups given second doses at roughly 4 or roughly 12 weeks. Study results and limitations: Dominant at 160-218 and 743-854, vaccine-associated CD4 TCRs also spanned spike.

This sequence joins TRBV30 and TRBJ1-3; TRBD1 agrees at 7 bases. The sample was peripheral blood, taken on day 0 of AZD1222 vaccination. The receptor's source is an adult in good health. The CDR3, as DNA: TGTGCCTGGAGCTCCGGGACAGAAACTGGAAACACCATATATTTT. It encodes CAWSSGTETGNTIYF.